The 10 T cell receptor beta chains below all came from one sample that was sequenced in a study of graft-versus-host responses after intestinal transplantation. The data were produced by immunoSEQ multiplex PCR, yet TCRdb's version contains in-frame clones alone and is incomplete. The sample lists 13,000 to 15,000 clones, approximately 30% occurring once. The source material was alloreactive CD4+ T cells from a mixed lymphocyte reaction culture, sampled before intestinal transplant. The subset here: CFSE-low proliferating T cells sorted from approximately six-day pre-transplant mixed lymphocyte reaction (GvH or HvG direction). These receptors were taken from a human patient who received an intestinal transplant.

The genes are TRBV9 and TRBJ2-7; D is unresolved. The CDR3 consists of 13 residues. Trimming took off 0 bases at V and 2 bases at J, with 6 bases between the two ends. CDR1 and CDR2 (germline): SGDLS, YYNGEE. The CDR3 DNA sequence: TGTGCCAGCAGCGTAGGACCGACCTACGAGCAGTACTTC. The encoded protein is CASSVGPTYEQYF.

Concerning this clone: The junction shows a germline mismatch at one end, possibly a read error. The chain joins TRBV9 to TRBJ2-1, with TRBD2 as a possible D gene (6 bases). Germline CDR1 is SGDLS and CDR2 is YYNGEE. The CDR3 is 14 amino acids. CDR3 residues: CAGSVRERLSKQFF. Here the CDR3 DNA reads TGTGCCGGCAGCGTACGGGAGAGACTTAGCAAGCAGTTCTTC. The whole variable domain, remainder taken from reference TRBV9 and TRBJ2-1, is DSGVTQTPKHLITATGQRVTLRCSPRSGDLSVYWYQQSLDQGLQFLIQYYNGEERAKGNILERFSAQQFPDLHSELNLSSLELGDSALYFCAGSVRERLSKQFFGPGTRLTVL.

This chain connects TRBV7-4 to TRBJ1-5, with 9 bases fitting TRBD1. V shed 3 bases and J 6 bases; nucleotides not matched to a gene: 3. CDR1 is SGHVT and CDR2 is SQSDAQ in the germline V gene. This CDR3 contains 14 residues. The CDR3 nucleotides are TGTGCCAGCAGCTTGACAGGGGGTCGTCAGCCCCAGCATTTT. Its translation: CASSLTGGRQPQHF.

This clone has just a few counts. The V gene is TRBV11-3, the J gene TRBJ2-3; TRBD1 aligns across 9 bases. There are 17 residues in the CDR3. The germline V gene has CDR1 SGHNT and CDR2 YENEEA. V lost 0 bases and J lost 1; bases outside the gene matches: 5. CDR3 nucleotide sequence: TGTGCCAGCAGCTTAGATAGGAGACAGGGGGGCACAGATACGCAGTATTTT. It is translated as CASSLDRRQGGTDTQYF.

V is TRBV27 and J is TRBJ2-7; TRBD2 matches at 12 bases. This CDR3 has 16 residues. Germline trimming cut 2 bases from V and 8 bases from J; bases unmatched to any gene: 10. The germline V gene has CDR1 MNHEY and CDR2 SMNVEV (reference sequence). The CDR3 bases are TGTGCCAGCAGTTTAGCTAGCGGGAGGGGTTCGTGGAAGCAGTACTTC. It encodes CASSLASGRGSWKQYF.

This clone has just a few counts. CDR3 bases: TGTGCCAGCAGTGGGGAGCGGGGCGGTGGAGATACGCAGTATTTT. Protein: CASSGERGGGDTQYF. V usage is TRBV6-1 and J usage is TRBJ2-3; TRBD2 matches 7 bases. This CDR3 is 15 amino acids long. The germline V gene has CDR1 MNHNS and CDR2 SASEGT. With V trimmed by 4 bases and J by 5 bases, 9 bases remained unmatched.

This clone occurred a few times. This sequence joins TRBV18 and TRBJ1-3; 7 bases match TRBD1. Looked up from germline, CDR1 is KGHSH and CDR2 is LQKENI. V lost 3 bases and J lost 0; bases outside the gene matches: 11. This CDR3 spans 18 amino acids. Here the CDR3 reads CASSPTDRAATSGNTIYF. The DNA for the CDR3 is TGTGCCAGCTCACCTACAGACAGGGCCGCCACCTCTGGAAACACCATATATTTT.

The chain has TRBV4-1 and TRBJ1-2, with D tentatively TRBD1 (6 bases). Per the germline V gene, CDR1 is MGHRA and CDR2 is YSYEKL. Deletions cut 1 base from V and 0 bases from J, with 18 bases between. This CDR3 region has 18 residues. CDR3 sequence reads: CASSQVSRGWDANYGYTF. The DNA of the CDR3 is TGCGCCAGCAGCCAAGTTAGTAGGGGGTGGGACGCTAACTATGGCTACACCTTC.

The V and J genes are TRBV30 and TRBJ2-3, with D hard to call. Trimming removed 5 bases from V and 1 base from J, with 4 bases in between. Germline CDR1 and CDR2: GTSNPN and SVGIG (reference sequence). CDR3 length: 11 residues. CDR3 sequence reads: CAWAGTDTQYF. CDR3 nucleotides: TGTGCCTGGGCCGGCACAGATACGCAGTATTTT.

The chain combines TRBV6-5 with TRBJ1-5, with D possibly being TRBD1 (5 bases). Trimming pared 6 bases from V and 3 bases from J, leaving 12 bases between. The CDR3 extends over 14 amino acids. Germline CDR1 and CDR2: MNHEY and SVGAGI. CDR3 amino acids: CASSHRGLNQPQHF. The CDR3 nucleotides read TGTGCCAGCAGCCACCGGGGCCTCAATCAGCCCCAGCATTTT.